The TCR beta chain described here comes from a study of T cell responses to AZD1222 COVID-19 vaccine. Turning to this clone: The target antigen is unknown.

This CDR3 is built from 13 residues. The germline CDR1 and CDR2 sequences are SEHNR and FQNEAQ (reference sequence). The V gene lost 1 base and the J gene lost 4 bases, with 5 bases spanning the gap. The assay was immunoSEQ multiplex PCR, and TCRdb's table has in-frame clones only and misses some. Of approximately 110,000 clones listed, approximately 96% are singletons. Findings of the study overall: Samples come after the peak T cell response, not at day 14.

Source: peripheral blood, taken on day 0 of AZD1222 vaccination. The receptor's source is an adult in good health. V is TRBV7-9 and J is TRBJ2-1; D remains unclear. CDR3 region: CASSLVGYNEQFF. The CDR3 DNA reads as TGTGCCAGCAGCTTAGTAGGGTACAATGAGCAGTTCTTC.